This T cell receptor (beta chain) was recorded in a study of read filtering for tumor transcriptome and immune sequencing. The overall study: RNA-seq yielded only about 75 to 1,400 TCR reads, IR-seq about 4 to 10.27 million. The study, taken as a whole, reports: Compared with RNA-seq, IR-seq gave much higher clonotype depth and reliability.

Trimming at V came to 4 bases and at J to 1 base, leaving 10 bases not matched to a gene. The CDR3 is made up of 16 amino acids. Germline lookup yields CDR1 SGHRS and CDR2 YFSETQ. This library used 300 to 450 ng RNA and molecular barcoded adaptors spanning alpha/delta and beta/gamma chains. TCRdb ran MiXCR on the reads and lists one entry per CDR3 protein. Found here are some 140,000 distinct CDR3 sequences, about 12% of them singletons; the top ten hold around 8.3%. This clonotype was counted ten times or more. As yet, its antigen is unknown. Sequencing was done on a sample of a population of CD138-negative cells sorted from bone marrow. The receptor was derived from a donor at least 40 years old with multiple myeloma. The rearrangement links TRBV5-1 to TRBJ1-1; 7 bases are shared with TRBD1. The CDR3 sequence is CASSEGQILRNTEAFF. CDR3 coding DNA: TGCGCCAGCAGCGAGGGACAGATACTAAGGAACACTGAAGCTTTCTTT.